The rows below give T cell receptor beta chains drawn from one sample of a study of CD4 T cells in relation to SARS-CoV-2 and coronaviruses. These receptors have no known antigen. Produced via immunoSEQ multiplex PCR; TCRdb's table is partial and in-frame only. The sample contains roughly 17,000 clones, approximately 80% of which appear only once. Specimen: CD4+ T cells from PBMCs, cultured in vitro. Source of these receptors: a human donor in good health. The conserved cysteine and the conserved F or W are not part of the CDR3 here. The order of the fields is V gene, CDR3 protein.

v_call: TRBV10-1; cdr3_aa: ASSQGLAGGLDEQF
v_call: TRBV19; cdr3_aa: ASSIGGAFNQPQH
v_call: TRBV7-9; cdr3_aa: ASSLSSGRGETQY
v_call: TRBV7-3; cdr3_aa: ASSLKGGVGVNTEAF
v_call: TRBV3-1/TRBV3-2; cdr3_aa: ASSQGVSGSVHEQY
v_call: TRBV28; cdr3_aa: ASSQITGDGYT
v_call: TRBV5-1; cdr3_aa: ASSLTGTGGAEQY
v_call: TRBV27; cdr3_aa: ASSESRGRETQY
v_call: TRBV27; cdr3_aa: ASSPGTSYTYEQY
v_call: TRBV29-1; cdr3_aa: SVRPGRSYEQY
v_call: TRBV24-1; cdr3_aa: ATSDFRGTYNEQF
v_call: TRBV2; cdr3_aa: ASRLEEHSNQPQH
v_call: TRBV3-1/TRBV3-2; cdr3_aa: ASSLQTSGRAEETQY
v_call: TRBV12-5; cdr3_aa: ASGRGEGHPS
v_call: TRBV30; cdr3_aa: AWSEADEQY
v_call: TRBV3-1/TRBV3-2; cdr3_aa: ASSDQIGTNSPLH
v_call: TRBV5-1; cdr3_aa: ASSLAQGSQNIQY
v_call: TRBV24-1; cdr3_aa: ATSFKETQY
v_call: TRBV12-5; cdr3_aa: ASGLDSNQPQH
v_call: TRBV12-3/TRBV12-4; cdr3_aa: ASSFGNYGYT
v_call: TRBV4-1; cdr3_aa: ASSQQNLAGPNEQY
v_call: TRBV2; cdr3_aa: ASSSTGGLGYGYT
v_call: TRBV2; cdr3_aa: ASTSKGLAGGNEQF
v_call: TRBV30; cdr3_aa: AWNNRGQGVAEAF
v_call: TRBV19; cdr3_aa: ASSPTLDSYQPQH
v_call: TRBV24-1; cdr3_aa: ATSAQGGRNHNEQF
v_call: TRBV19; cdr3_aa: ASSLTNQPQH
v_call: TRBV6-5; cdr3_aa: ATCLGNRETQY
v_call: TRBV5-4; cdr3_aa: ASSLEGPTLTGELF
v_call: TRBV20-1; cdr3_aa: SAWTREKLF
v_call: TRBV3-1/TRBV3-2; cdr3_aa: ASSQAAGDGYT
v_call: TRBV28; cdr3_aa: ASSLEAESSYEQY
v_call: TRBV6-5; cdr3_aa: ASSLGLAGNEQF
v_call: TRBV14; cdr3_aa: ASSPPGQGQGYT
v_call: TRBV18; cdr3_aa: ASSPLLGQETQY
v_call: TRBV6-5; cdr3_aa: ASSYSREQF
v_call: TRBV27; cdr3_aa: ASSPIMGYTSPDTQY
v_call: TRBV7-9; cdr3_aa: ASSPTRTSTSYNEQF
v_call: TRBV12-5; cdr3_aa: ASGLVPGQAGNTIY
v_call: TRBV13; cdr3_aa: ASSLQLRDRSYEQY
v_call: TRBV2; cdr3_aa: ASRAQGPYGYT